This T cell receptor beta chain was sequenced in a study of blood T cell repertoires in COVID-19. Study in general: COVID-19 samples, acute and convalescent, were from the United States, Italy and Spain. PBMCs, B-cell-depleted T cells, or T cells provided the cDNA or gDNA that made up the material.

The CDR3 has 17 amino acids. The germline CDR1 and CDR2 sequences are KGHSH and LQKENI. V was clipped by 1 base and J by 3 bases; unmatched bases: 7. Per the original data handling: By means of reference gene primer amplification, nucleated cell counts were estimated. Clones were sequenced by immunoSEQ multiplex PCR, and TCRdb holds only the in-frame ones, with some missing. V, J and clone size derive from that table, while D and trimming were established from the DNA sequence. The profile covers tens of thousands of clones, with about 83% appearing a single time and roughly 9% taken by the ten largest.

This receptor was identified in a human donor with active COVID-19. The donor label of this sample is uncertain. Sequencing was performed on peripheral blood. The rearrangement uses TRBV18 and TRBJ2-7; 12 nucleotides match TRBD1. CDR3 sequence (DNA): TGTGCCAGCTCACCACGAGGAGGGACAGGGGGCAACTACGAGCAGTACTTC. As protein: CASSPRGGTGGNYEQYF.